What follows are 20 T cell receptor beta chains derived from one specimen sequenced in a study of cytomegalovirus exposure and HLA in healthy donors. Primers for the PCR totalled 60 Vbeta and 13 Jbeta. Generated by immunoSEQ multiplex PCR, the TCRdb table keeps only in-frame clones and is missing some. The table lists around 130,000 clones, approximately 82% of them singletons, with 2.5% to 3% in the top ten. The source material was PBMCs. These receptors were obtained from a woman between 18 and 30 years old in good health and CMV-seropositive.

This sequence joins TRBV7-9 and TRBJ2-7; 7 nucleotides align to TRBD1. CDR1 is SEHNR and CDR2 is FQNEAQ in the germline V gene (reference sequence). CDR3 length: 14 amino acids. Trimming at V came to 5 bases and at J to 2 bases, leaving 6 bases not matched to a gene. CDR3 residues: CASSNSGQAYEQYF. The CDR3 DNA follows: TGTGCCAGCAGCAATAGTGGACAGGCCTACGAGCAGTACTTC.

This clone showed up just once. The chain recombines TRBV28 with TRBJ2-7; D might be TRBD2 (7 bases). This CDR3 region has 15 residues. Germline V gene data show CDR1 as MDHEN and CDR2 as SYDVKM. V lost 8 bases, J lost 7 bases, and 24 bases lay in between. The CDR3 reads CASQTGGGPRGEQYF. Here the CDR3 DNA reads TGTGCCAGCCAAACCGGCGGGGGCCCCCGGGGGGAGCAGTACTTC.

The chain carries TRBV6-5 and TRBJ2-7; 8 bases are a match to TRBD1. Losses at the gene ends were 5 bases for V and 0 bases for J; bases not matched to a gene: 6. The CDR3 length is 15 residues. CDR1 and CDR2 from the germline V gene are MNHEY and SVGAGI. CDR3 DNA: TGTGCCAGCAGTCCCGGACAGGGCGTCTCCTACGAGCAGTACTTC. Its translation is CASSPGQGVSYEQYF.

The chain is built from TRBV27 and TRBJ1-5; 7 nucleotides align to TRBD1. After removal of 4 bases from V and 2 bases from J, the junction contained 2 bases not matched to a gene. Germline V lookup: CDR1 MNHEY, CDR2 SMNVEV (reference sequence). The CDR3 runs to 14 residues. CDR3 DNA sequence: TGTGCCAGCAGTTCAGGGACAGGCAATCAGCCCCAGCATTTT. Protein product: CASSSGTGNQPQHF.

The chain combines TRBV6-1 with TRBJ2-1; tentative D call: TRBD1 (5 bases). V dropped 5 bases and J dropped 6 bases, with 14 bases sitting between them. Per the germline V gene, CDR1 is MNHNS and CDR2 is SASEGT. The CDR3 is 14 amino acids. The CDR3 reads CASSPSRVINEQFF. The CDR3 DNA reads TGTGCCAGCAGTCCCTCCAGGGTTATCAATGAGCAGTTCTTC.

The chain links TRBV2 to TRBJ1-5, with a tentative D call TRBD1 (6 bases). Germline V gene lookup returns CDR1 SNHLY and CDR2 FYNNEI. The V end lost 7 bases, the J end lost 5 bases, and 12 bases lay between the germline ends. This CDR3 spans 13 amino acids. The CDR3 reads CASKGTSDQPQHF. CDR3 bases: TGTGCCAGCAAAGGGACATCGGATCAGCCCCAGCATTTT.

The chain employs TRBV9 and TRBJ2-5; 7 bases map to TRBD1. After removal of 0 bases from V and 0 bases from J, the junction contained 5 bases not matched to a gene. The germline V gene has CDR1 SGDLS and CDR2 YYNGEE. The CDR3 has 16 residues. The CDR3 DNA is TGTGCCAGCAGCGTAGGAGGGGGCCTGAACCAAGAGACCCAGTACTTC. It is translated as CASSVGGGLNQETQYF. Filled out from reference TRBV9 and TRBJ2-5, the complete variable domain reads DSGVTQTPKHLITATGQRVTLRCSPRSGDLSVYWYQQSLDQGLQFLIQYYNGEERAKGNILERFSAQQFPDLHSELNLSSLELGDSALYFCASSVGGGLNQETQYFGPGTRLLVL.

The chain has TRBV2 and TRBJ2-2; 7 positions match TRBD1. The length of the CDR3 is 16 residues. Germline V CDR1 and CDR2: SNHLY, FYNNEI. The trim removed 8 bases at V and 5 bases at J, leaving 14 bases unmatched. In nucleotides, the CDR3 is TGTGCCAGCTTTGGGGGACAGAATATCGTGACCGGGGAGCTGTTTTTT. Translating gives CASFGGQNIVTGELFF.

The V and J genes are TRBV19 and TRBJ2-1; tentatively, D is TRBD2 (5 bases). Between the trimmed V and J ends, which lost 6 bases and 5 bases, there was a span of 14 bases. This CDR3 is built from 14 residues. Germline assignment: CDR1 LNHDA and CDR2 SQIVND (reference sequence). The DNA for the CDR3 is TGTGCCAGTAGGGACGGACTTCTTAACAATGAGCAGTTCTTC. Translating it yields CASRDGLLNNEQFF.

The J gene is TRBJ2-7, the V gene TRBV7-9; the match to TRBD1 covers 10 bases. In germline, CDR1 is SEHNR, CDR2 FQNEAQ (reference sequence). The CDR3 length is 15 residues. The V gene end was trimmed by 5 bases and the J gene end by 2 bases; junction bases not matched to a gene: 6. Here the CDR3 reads CASSNRDRGTYEQYF. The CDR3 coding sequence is TGTGCCAGCAGCAACCGGGACAGGGGTACCTACGAGCAGTACTTC.

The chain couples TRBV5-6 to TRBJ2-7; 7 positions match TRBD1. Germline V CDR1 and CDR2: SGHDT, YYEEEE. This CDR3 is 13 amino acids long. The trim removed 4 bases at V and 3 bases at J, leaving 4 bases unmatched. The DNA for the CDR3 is TGTGCCAGCAGCCCCGGGGACAGCTACGAGCAGTACTTC. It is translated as CASSPGDSYEQYF.

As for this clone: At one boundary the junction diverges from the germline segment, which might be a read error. The CDR3 DNA is TGTTCCAGCAGCTCGTCATTAGTTGTCACCGGGGAGCTGTTTTTT. Its translation: CSSSSSLVVTGELFF. The chain joins TRBV7-9 to TRBJ2-2, with D hard to call. Germline loops: CDR1 SEHNR, CDR2 FQNEAQ (reference sequence). This CDR3 is 15 amino acids long.

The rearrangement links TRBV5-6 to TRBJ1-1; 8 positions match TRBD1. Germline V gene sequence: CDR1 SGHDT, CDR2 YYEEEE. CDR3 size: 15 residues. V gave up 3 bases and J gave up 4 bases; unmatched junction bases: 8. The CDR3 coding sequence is TGTGCCAGCAGCTCCTCAGGGGGCGACGCCACTGAAGCTTTCTTT. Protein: CASSSSGGDATEAFF.

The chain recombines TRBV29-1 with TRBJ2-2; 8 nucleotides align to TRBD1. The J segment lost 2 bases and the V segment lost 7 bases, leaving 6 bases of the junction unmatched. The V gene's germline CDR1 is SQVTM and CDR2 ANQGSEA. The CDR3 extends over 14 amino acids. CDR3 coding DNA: TGCAGCGCCCTCAGGGGGCCCAACACCGGGGAGCTGTTTTTT. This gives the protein CSALRGPNTGELFF.

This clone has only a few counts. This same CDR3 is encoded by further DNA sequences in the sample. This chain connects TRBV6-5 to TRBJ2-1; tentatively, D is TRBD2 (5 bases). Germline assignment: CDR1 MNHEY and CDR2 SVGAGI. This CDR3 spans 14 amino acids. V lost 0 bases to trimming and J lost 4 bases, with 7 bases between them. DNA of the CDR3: TGTGCCAGCAGTTACTCGAGGGTGTACAATGAGCAGTTCTTC. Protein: CASSYSRVYNEQFF.

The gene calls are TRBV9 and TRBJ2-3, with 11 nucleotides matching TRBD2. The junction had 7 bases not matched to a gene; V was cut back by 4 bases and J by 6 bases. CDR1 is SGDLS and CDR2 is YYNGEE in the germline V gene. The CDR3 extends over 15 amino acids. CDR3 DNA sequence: TGTGCCAGCAGCACCGTAGCGGGGGGGTATGATACGCAGTATTTT. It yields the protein CASSTVAGGYDTQYF.

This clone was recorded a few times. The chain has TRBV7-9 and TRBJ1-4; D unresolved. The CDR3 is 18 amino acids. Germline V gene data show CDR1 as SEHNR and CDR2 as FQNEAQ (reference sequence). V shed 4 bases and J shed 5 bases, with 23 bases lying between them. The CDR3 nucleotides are TGTGCCAGCAGCTACCCGCGAATCGCAGACGGGTGGAATGAAAAACTGTTTTTT. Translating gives CASSYPRIADGWNEKLFF.

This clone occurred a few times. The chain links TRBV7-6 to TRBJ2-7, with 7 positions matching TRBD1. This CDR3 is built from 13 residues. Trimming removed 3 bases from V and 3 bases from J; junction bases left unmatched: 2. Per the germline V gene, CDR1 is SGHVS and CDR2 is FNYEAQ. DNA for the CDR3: TGTGCCAGCAGCTTGCACAGGGGCTACGAGCAGTACTTC. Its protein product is CASSLHRGYEQYF.

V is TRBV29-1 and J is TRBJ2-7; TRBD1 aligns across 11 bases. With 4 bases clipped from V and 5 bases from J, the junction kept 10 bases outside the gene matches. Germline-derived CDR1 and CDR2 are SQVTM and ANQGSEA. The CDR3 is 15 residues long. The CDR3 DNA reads TGCAGCGTTGCCCTTTTCAGGACAGGGGGCGACGAGCAGTACTTC. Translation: CSVALFRTGGDEQYF.

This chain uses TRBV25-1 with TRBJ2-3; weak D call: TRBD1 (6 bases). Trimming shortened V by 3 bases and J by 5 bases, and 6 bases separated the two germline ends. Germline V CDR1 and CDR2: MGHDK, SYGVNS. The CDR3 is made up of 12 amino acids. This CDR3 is CASSEDRDTQYF. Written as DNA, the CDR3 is TGTGCCAGCAGTGAGGACAGAGATACGCAGTATTTT.